This T cell receptor (beta chain) appears in the sequencing data of a study of T cell responses to AZD1222 COVID-19 vaccine. Study background: Analysis merged second doses at about 4 or about 12 weeks.

Overall study results and limits: Repertoires were sampled only after the peak T cell response. Distributed over spike, vaccine-associated CD4 TCRs predominated at 160-218 and 743-854.

This clone was found a few times. The antigen is undetermined. Some clones are missing from TCRdb's copy, which holds only in-frame ones; the method was immunoSEQ multiplex PCR. In the table there are some 140,000 clones, around 90% of which are singletons. V shed 6 bases and J shed 7 bases, with 10 bases lying between them. The germline V gene encodes CDR1 MNHEY and CDR2 SVGAGI. The CDR3 extends over 13 amino acids. The sequences come from peripheral blood, collected on day 0 of AZD1222 vaccination. The source is an adult in good health. The chain uses TRBV6-5 and TRBJ1-6; D perhaps matches TRBD1 (5 bases). Written as DNA, the CDR3 is TGTGCCAGCAGGCTGGGACGGAATTCACCCCTCCACTTT. Its protein is CASRLGRNSPLHF.